Sequencing of this TCR beta chain was carried out in a study of cytomegalovirus exposure and HLA in healthy donors. The study, taken as a whole, reports: Cytomegalovirus status was reportedly diagnosed by the classifier with high specificity and sensitivity. In a later analysis, common viral pathogens appeared linked to several of the most significant clusters.

Remarks on this clone: The antigen is undetermined.

Every donor was a healthy person donating bone marrow. Likely unrecorded immune exposures existed in these nominally healthy donors. The study ran its PCR with 60 Vbeta and 13 Jbeta primers. Generated by immunoSEQ multiplex PCR, the TCRdb table keeps only in-frame clones and is missing some. The sample consists of approximately 120,000 clones, around 80% of them appearing once. The V end lost 1 base, the J end lost 7 bases, and 9 bases lay between the germline ends. The V gene's germline CDR1 is SGHTS and CDR2 YDEGEE. The CDR3 contains 13 residues. The source material was PBMCs. The chain employs TRBV5-8 and TRBJ2-1; weak D call: TRBD1 (5 bases). The TCR sequence derives from a man aged 50 to 60 in good health and CMV-seronegative. CDR3 sequence: CASSLQGSNEQFF. Here the CDR3 DNA reads TGTGCCAGCAGCTTGCAGGGATCGAATGAGCAGTTCTTC.